Listed here are 8 T cell receptor beta chains from one sample, sequenced in a study of T cell responses to AZD1222 COVID-19 vaccine. The data were produced by immunoSEQ multiplex PCR, yet TCRdb's version contains in-frame clones alone and is incomplete. The sample gives 150,000 to 180,000 clones, around nine tenths of which show up once; approximately 17% is in the top ten. Sequences were derived from peripheral blood, sampled on day 0 of AZD1222 vaccination. The receptors were sampled from an adult in good health.

The chain is built from TRBV18 and TRBJ1-1; 8 bases are shared with TRBD1. The CDR3 loop spans 16 amino acids. The V segment lost 3 bases and the J segment 1 base; nucleotides outside the gene matches: 7. CDR1 KGHSH and CDR2 LQKENI come from the germline V gene. CDR3 sequence: CASSPLRTGTNTEAFF. As DNA, the CDR3 is TGTGCCAGCTCACCCCTCCGGACAGGGACGAACACTGAAGCTTTCTTT. Combining the CDR3 with reference TRBV18 and TRBJ1-1 gives the whole variable domain NAGVMQNPRHLVRRRGQEARLRCSPMKGHSHVYWYRQLPEEGLKFMVYLQKENIIDESGMPKERFSAEFPKEGPSILRIQQVVRGDSAAYFCASSPLRTGTNTEAFFGQGTRLTVV.

This chain joins TRBV19 and TRBJ1-5; the D gene is possibly TRBD1 (6 bases). Germline CDR1 is LNHDA and CDR2 is SQIVND (reference sequence). The CDR3 consists of 14 residues. V was pared by 3 bases and J by 7 bases, with 13 bases between. CDR3 DNA sequence: TGTGCCAGTAGTATGGCAGGGAGGGGGCAGCCCCAGCATTTT. Translated, it gives CASSMAGRGQPQHF.

This chain links TRBV7-3 with TRBJ2-2, with D unclear. V was clipped by 2 bases and J by 6 bases, with 7 bases between them. Germline CDR1 is SGHTA and CDR2 is FQGTGA. CDR3 length: 13 residues. The CDR3 DNA reads as TGTGCCAGCAGCTTACAGTACTCCGGGGAGCTGTTTTTT. Translation: CASSLQYSGELFF.

The rearrangement links TRBV16 to TRBJ1-5; TRBD1 is a possible D gene (5 bases). The germline CDR1 and CDR2 sequences are KGHSY and FQNENV. With 0 bases removed from V and 8 bases from J, the gap between germline ends came to 14 bases. The CDR3 runs to 15 residues. In nucleotides, the CDR3 is TGTGCCAGCAGCCAATCCCCGCTTCAAGGGGAGCCCCAGCATTTT. Its protein product is CASSQSPLQGEPQHF.

The chain combines TRBV5-1 with TRBJ2-3; either TRBD1 or TRBD2 may supply D (6 bases each). Between the trimmed V and J ends, which lost 6 bases and 4 bases, there was a span of 15 bases. The CDR3 has 14 amino acids. Germline V gene sequence: CDR1 SGHRS, CDR2 YFSETQ. The CDR3 nucleotides are TGCGCCAGCATCCACGGAGGGGGTGCAGATACGCAGTATTTT. Encoded protein: CASIHGGGADTQYF.

A single count supports this clone. J is TRBJ1-4 and V is TRBV19; D is undetermined. Between the trimmed V and J ends, which lost 6 bases and 2 bases, there was a span of 7 bases. The CDR3 loop spans 13 amino acids. Germline values: CDR1 LNHDA, CDR2 SQIVND (reference sequence). CDR3 loop: CASRLTTNEKLFF. The DNA of the CDR3 is TGTGCCAGTAGGTTGACGACTAATGAAAAACTGTTTTTT.

This chain links TRBV19 with TRBJ1-1; D gene unclear. Germline V gives CDR1 LNHDA, CDR2 SQIVND (reference sequence). The V end was cut by 2 bases, the J end by 1 base, with 11 bases between. The CDR3 has 15 amino acids. CDR3 protein: CASSIRAGPNTEAFF. In DNA, the CDR3 is TGTGCCAGTAGTATAAGGGCAGGCCCGAACACTGAAGCTTTCTTT.

This clone was seen once. The V gene is TRBV4-1, the J gene TRBJ1-2; D unclear. The CDR3 length is 14 residues. Trimming removed 5 bases at V and 4 bases at J, with 14 bases between. Germline V lookup: CDR1 MGHRA, CDR2 YSYEKL. Here the CDR3 reads CASSKPRKTYGYTF. Here the CDR3 DNA reads TGCGCCAGCAGCAAACCCCGAAAGACCTATGGCTACACCTTC.